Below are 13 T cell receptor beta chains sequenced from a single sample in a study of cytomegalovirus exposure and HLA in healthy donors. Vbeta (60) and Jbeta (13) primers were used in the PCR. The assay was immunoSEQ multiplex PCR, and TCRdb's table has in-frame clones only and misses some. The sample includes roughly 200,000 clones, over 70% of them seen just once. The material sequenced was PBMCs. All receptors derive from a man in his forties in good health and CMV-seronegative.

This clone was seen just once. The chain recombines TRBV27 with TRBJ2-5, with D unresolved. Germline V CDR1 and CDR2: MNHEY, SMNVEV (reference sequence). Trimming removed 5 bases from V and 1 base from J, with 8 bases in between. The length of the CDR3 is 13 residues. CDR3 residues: CASSPQLQETQYF. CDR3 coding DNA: TGTGCCAGCAGTCCACAGCTCCAAGAGACCCAGTACTTC.

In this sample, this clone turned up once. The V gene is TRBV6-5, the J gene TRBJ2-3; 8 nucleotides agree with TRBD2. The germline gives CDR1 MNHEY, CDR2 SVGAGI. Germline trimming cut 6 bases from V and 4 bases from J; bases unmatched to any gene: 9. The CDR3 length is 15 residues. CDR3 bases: TGTGCCAGCAGCCGACCGGGACTAGGCGCAGATACGCAGTATTTT. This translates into CASSRPGLGADTQYF.

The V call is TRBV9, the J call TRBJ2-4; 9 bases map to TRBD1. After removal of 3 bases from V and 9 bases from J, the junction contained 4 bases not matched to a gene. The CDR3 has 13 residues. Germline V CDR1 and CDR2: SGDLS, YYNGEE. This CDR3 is CASSGQGEGIQYF. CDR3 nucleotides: TGTGCCAGCAGCGGACAGGGGGAGGGCATTCAGTACTTC.

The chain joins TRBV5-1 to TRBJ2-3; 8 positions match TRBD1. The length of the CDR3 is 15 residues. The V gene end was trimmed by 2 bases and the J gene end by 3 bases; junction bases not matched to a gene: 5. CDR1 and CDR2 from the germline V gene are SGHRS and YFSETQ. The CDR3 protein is CASSFGQGGTDTQYF. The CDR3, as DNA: TGCGCCAGCAGCTTCGGACAGGGAGGTACAGATACGCAGTATTTT.

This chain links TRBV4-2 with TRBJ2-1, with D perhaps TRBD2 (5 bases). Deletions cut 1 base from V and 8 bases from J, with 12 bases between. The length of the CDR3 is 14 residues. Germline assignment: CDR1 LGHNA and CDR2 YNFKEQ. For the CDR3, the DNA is TGTGCCAGCAGCCAAGCTGTACTAGACGATGAGCAGTTCTTC. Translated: CASSQAVLDDEQFF.

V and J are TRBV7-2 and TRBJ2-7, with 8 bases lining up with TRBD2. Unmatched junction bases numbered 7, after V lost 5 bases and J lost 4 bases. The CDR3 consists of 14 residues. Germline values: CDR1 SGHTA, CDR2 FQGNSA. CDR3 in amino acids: CASSGGGTRYEQYF. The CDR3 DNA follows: TGTGCCAGCAGCGGGGGAGGGACTAGGTACGAGCAGTACTTC. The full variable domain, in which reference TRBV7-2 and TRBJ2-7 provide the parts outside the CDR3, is GAGVSQSPSNKVTEKGKDVELRCDPISGHTALYWYRQSLGQGLEFLIYFQGNSAPDKSGLPSDRFSAERTGGSVSTLTIQRTQQEDSAVYLCASSGGGTRYEQYFGPGTRLTVT.

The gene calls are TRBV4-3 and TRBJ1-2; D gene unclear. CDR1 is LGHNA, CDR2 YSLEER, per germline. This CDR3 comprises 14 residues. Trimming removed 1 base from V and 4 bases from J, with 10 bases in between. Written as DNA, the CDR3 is TGCGCCAGCAGCCAAGCGAGTGAGTCCTATGGCTACACCTTC. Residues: CASSQASESYGYTF.

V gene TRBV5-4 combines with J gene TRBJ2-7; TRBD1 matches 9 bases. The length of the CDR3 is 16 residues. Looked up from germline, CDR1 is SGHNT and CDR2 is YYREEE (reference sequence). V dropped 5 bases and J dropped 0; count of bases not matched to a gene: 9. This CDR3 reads CASSPPGTGFSYEQYF. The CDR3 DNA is TGTGCCAGCAGTCCCCCCGGGACAGGGTTCTCCTACGAGCAGTACTTC.

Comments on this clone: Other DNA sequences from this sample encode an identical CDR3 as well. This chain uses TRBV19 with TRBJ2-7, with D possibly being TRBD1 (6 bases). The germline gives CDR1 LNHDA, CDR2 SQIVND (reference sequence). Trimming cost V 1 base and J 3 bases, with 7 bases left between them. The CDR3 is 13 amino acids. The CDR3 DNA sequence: TGTGCCAGTAGTATAGGAGGGGGCTACGAGCAGTACTTC. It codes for CASSIGGGYEQYF.

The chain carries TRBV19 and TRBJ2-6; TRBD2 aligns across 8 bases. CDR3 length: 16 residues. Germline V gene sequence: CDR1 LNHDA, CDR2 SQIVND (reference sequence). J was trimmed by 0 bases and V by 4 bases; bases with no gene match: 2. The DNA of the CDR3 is TGTGCCAGTAGTACCGCGGGGGGCTCTGGGGCCAACGTCCTGACTTTC. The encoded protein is CASSTAGGSGANVLTF.

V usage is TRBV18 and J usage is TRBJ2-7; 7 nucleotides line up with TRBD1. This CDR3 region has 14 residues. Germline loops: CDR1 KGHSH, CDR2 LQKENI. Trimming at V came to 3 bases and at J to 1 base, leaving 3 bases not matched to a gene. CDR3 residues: CASSPYRGSYEQYF. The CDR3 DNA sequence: TGTGCCAGCTCACCGTACAGGGGTTCCTACGAGCAGTACTTC.

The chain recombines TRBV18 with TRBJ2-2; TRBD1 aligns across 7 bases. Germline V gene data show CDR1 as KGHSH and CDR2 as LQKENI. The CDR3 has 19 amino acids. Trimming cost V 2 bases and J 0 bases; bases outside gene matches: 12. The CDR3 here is CASSPRPGQPPANTGELFF. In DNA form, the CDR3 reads TGTGCCAGCTCACCAAGGCCGGGACAGCCACCCGCGAACACCGGGGAGCTGTTTTTT.

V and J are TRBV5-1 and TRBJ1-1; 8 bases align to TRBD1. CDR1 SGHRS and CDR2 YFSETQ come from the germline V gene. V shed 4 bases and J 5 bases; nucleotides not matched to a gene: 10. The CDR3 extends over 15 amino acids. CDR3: CASSASQGAGTEAFF. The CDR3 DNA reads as TGCGCCAGCAGCGCATCCCAGGGGGCGGGAACTGAAGCTTTCTTT.